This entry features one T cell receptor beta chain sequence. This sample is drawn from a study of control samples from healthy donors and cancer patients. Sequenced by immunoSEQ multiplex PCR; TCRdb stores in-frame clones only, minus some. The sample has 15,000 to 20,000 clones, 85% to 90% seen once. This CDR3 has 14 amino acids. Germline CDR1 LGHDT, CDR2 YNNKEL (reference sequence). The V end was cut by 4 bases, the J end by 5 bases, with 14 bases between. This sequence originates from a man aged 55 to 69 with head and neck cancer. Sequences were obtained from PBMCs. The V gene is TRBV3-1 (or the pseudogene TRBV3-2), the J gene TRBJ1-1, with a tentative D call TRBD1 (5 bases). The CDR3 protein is CASSRQGVGTEAFF. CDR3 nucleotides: TGTGCCAGCAGCCGCCAGGGAGTGGGGACTGAAGCTTTCTTT.